This TCR beta chain was profiled in a study of cytomegalovirus exposure and HLA in healthy donors. It was with 60 Vbeta and 13 Jbeta primers that the PCR ran. As originally analysed: As a later analysis found, there were 70 million to 90 million unique TCR beta chains, of which around 9.9 million were shared. The data were produced by immunoSEQ multiplex PCR, yet TCRdb's version contains in-frame clones alone and is incomplete. V and J calls and clone size follow that table, whereas D and trimming were derived from the DNA. This table has roughly 84,000 clones, around three fifths appearing once. The CDR3 runs 16 residues. The V gene's germline CDR1 is SGHAT and CDR2 FQNNGV. The germline V and J ends were trimmed by 1 base and 7 bases, with 20 bases remaining between them.

The chain employs TRBV11-2 and TRBJ2-7, with D perhaps TRBD2 (6 bases). Sequenced sample: PBMCs. The clonotype comes from a woman in her 40s in good health and CMV-seropositive. Written as DNA, the CDR3 is TGTGCCAGCAGCTTAGGGGGGACTTCCTCCCTGGTTGAGCAGTACTTC. Amino acids: CASSLGGTSSLVEQYF. Based on the CDR3 plus reference TRBV11-2 and TRBJ2-7, the full variable domain is EAGVAQSPRYKIIEKRQSVAFWCNPISGHATLYWYQQILGQGPKLLIQFQNNGVVDDSQLPKDRFSAERLKGVDSTLKIQPAKLEDSAVYLCASSLGGTSSLVEQYFGPGTRLTVT.